This T cell receptor beta chain appears in the sequencing data of a study of cytomegalovirus exposure and HLA in healthy donors. Whole-study findings and limits: Analyzed later, association rates of TCRs varied across HLA loci, with DRB1 most and HLA-C fewest. Per published reports, the classifier diagnosed cytomegalovirus status with high specificity and sensitivity.

The study ran its PCR with 60 Vbeta and 13 Jbeta primers. Generated by immunoSEQ multiplex PCR, the TCRdb table keeps only in-frame clones and is missing some. Seen here are 65,000 to 90,000 clones, roughly 88% observed once, and the top ten hold less than 2.5%. Among the donors, all were healthy bone marrow donors. Worth noting for this clone: Its antigen is still unknown.

The sample consisted of PBMCs. The sequence was obtained from a woman in her twenties or thirties in good health and CMV-seronegative.

The CDR3 is CASSSGLAGAEQFF. The CDR3 DNA sequence: TGTGCCAGCAGCTCGGGACTAGCGGGAGCTGAGCAGTTCTTC. V usage is TRBV11-3 and J usage is TRBJ2-1; the match to TRBD2 covers 14 bases. Unmatched junction bases numbered 2, after V lost 4 bases and J lost 9 bases. The CDR3 loop spans 14 amino acids. Per germline, CDR1 SGHNT and CDR2 YENEEA.